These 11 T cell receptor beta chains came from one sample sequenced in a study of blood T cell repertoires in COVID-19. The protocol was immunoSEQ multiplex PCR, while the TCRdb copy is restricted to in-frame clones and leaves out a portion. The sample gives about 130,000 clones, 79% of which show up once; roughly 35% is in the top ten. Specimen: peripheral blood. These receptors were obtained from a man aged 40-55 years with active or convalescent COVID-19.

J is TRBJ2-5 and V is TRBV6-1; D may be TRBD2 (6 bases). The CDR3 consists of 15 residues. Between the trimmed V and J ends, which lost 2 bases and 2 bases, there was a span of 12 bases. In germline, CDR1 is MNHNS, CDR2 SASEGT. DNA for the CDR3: TGTGCCAGCAGTGAACTTGGGACTTTGCAAGAGACCCAGTACTTC. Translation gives CASSELGTLQETQYF.

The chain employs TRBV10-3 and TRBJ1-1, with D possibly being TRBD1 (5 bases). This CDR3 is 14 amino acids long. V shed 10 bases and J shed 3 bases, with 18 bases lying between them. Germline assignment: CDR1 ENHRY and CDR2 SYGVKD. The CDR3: CATSGGGLDTEAFF. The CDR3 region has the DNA TGTGCCACCTCGGGGGGGGGATTGGACACTGAAGCTTTCTTT.

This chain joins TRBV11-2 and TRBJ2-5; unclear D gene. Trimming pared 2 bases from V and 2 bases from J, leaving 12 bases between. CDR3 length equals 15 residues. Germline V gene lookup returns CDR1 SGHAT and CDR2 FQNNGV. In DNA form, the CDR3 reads TGTGCCAGCAGCTTAAGAATCCAGATTCAAGAGACCCAGTACTTC. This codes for CASSLRIQIQETQYF.

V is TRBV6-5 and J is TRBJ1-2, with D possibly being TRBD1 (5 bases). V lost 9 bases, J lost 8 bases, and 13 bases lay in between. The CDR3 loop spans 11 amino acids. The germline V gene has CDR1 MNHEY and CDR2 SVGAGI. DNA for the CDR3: TGTGCCAGTAGGACACCGGCGGGCTACACCTTC. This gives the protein CASRTPAGYTF.

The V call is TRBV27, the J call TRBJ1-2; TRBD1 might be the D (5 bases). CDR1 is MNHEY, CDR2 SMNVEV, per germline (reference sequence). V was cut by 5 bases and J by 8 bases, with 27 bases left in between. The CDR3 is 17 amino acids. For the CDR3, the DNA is TGTGCCAGCAGTCCCATAAGCTTGGGGCAGATGGGCGTCGGCTACACCTTC. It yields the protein CASSPISLGQMGVGYTF.

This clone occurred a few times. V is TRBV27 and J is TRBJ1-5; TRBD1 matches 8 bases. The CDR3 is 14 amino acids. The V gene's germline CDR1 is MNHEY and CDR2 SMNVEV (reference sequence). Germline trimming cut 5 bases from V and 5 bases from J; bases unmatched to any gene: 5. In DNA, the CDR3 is TGTGCCAGCAGTCCTCGGACAGGGTATCAGCCCCAGCATTTT. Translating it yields CASSPRTGYQPQHF.

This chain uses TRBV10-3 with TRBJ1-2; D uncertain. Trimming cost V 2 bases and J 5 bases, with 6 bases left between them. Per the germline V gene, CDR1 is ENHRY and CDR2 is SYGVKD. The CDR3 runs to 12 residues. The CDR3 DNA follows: TGTGCCATCAGTGAGATGGCTTATGGCTACACCTTC. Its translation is CAISEMAYGYTF.

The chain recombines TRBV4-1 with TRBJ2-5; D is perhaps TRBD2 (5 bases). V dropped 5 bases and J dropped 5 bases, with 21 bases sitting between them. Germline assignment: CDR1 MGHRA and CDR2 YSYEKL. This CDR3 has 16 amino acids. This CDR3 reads CASSDIAFGASETQYF. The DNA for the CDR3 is TGCGCCAGCAGCGATATAGCGTTCGGAGCGTCTGAGACCCAGTACTTC.

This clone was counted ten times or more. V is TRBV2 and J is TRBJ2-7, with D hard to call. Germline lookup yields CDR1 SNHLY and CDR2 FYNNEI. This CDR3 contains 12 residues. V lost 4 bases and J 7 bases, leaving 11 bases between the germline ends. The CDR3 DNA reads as TGTGCCAGCAGTGTCTCAGCGAGGGAGCAGTACTTC. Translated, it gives CASSVSAREQYF.

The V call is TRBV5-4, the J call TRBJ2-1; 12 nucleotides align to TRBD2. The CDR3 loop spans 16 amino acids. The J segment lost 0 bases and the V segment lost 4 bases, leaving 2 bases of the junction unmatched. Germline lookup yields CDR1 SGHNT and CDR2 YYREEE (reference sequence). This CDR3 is CASSPTSGSSYNEQFF. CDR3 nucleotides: TGTGCCAGCAGCCCGACTAGCGGGAGCTCCTACAATGAGCAGTTCTTC.

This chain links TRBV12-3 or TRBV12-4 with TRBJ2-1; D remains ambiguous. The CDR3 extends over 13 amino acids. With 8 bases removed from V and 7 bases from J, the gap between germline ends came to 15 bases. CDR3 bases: TGTGCCAGCGCGATGTCCGAGACTAATGAGCAGTTCTTC. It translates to CASAMSETNEQFF.